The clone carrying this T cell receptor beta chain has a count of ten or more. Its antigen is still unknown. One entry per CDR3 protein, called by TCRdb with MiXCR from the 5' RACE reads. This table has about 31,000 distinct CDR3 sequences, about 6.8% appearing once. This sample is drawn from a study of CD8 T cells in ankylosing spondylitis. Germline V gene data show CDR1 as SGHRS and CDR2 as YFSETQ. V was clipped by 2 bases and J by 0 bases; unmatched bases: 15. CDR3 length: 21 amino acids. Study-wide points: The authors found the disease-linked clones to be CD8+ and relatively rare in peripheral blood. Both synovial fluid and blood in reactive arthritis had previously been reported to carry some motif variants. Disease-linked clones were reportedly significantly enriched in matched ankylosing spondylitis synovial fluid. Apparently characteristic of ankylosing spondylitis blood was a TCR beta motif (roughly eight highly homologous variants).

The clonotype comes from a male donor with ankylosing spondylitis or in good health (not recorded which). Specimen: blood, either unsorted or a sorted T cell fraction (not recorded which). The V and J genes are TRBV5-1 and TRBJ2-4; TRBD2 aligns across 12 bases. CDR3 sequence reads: CASSLNELAGGPVLAKNIQYF. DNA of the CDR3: TGCGCCAGCAGCTTAAACGAACTAGCGGGAGGACCGGTCCTAGCCAAAAACATTCAGTACTTC. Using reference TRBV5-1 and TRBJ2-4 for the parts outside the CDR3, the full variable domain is KAGVTQTPRYLIKTRGQQVTLSCSPISGHRSVSWYQQTPGQGLQFLFEYFSETQRNKGNFPGRFSGRQFSNSRSEMNVSTLELGDSALYLCASSLNELAGGPVLAKNIQYFGAGTRLSVL.